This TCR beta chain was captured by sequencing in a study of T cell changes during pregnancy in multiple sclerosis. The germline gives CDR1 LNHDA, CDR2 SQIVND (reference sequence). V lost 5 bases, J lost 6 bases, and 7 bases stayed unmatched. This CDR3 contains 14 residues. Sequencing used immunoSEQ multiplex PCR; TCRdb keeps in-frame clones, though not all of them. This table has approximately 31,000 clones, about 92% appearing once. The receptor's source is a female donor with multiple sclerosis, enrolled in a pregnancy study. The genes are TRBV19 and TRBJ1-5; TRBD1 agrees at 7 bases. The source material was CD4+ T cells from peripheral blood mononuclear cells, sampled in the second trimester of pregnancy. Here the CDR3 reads CASSGGTDGQPQHF. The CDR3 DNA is TGTGCCAGTAGTGGAGGGACAGATGGTCAGCCCCAGCATTTT.